This T cell receptor (beta chain) is from a study of molecular identifiers for immune sequencing clone quantification (dated by TCRdb to the late 2010s). With regard to the full study: In a replicate experiment, RNA from roughly 18,000 or 92,000 naive CD8 T cells was split into five aliquots, four of which were sequenced. CD8 T cells were used in a methods study to benchmark molecular-identifier clustering-based TCR repertoire sequencing (MIDCIRS) and TCR RNA copy counting.

To note about this clonotype: Its antigen target is currently unknown. Base qualities are not recorded, but no much larger clone differs from it by a single base.

Libraries of naive CD8 T cells were built from anywhere between roughly 18,000 and 1,000,000 sorted cells, with 10%, 30% or 50% of the purified RNA used. Naive CD8 T cells, defined as CD8+CD4-CCR7+CD45RA+, were FACS-sorted into RLT Plus buffer on a BD FACSAria II. To test detection sensitivity, Jurkat RNA equivalent to approximately ten TCR copies was spiked into samples of roughly 17,000-1,000,000 naive CD8 T cells. CD8 T cells were enriched with RosetteSep CD8+ T Cell Enrichment Cocktail and Ficoll-Paque, followed by ACK red cell lysis. From the cysteine up to the phenylalanine, the CDR3 has a length of 13 residues. Here the CDR3 DNA is all that survives: 39 bases in frame from base 1. Looking up the germline V gene yields CDR1 MNHEY and CDR2 SVGEGT. V was cut back by 1 base and J by 6 bases, leaving a gap of 10 bases between them. Broader findings and caveats from the paper: Around 2.8 recovered TCR RNA copies per cell were obtained by modeling, versus 9 to 10 by digital PCR, implying a capture efficiency of about 30%. Spiked-in Jurkat TCR RNA (approximately 10 copies' worth), which is not part of the donor repertoire, was contained in the naive libraries. In CMV-specific effector cells, over 99% of molecules were held by clones above 20 RNA copies, whereas under 1% of molecules were held by such clones in naive cells. Spiked-in Jurkat TCR RNA equal to a single cell's worth was reported to be detectable even within 1,100,000 naive CD8 T cells. When barcode sub-clustering was omitted, TCR diversity was inflated by chimeric consensus sequences, with chimeras reaching as high as 47%. Highly expanded clone sizes could be underestimated because identical TCR molecules may share a barcode.

The library was generated by PCR. The sample was run on a NextSeq 500. Preparation of bulk TCR libraries followed a previously described approach, with the TCR primers listed in Table S5. Total RNA was purified with the Qiagen AllPrep DNA/RNA kit. Before any analysis, reads coming from multiple sequencing runs of the same library were combined into one pool. As for the authors' bioinformatics: Reads were retained only if an exact TCR constant sequence was present, and the retained reads were trimmed to 150 nt and grouped according to their 12-nt molecular barcodes. Reads within each barcode group were sub-clustered using a 15% Levenshtein threshold, and quality-weighted consensus sequences were constructed for each RNA molecule. Non-functional sequences were excluded, and lower-count sequences lying one edit away from another sequence were also excluded. Based on a fit of two negative binomial distributions, barcode sub-clusters having less than 20% of the maximum read count were discarded. TCRdb trimmed the raw reads at Q25, called clones with MiXCR and kept productive beta chains. Rows matching on CDR3 protein sequence are summarized as one entry with the most common DNA and genes. TCRdb's processing, not the authors', yielded these V and J calls. A total of about 86,000 distinct CDR3 sequences appear in this sample, roughly 23% of them only once. The ten largest clones represent about 0.8% of the sample.

In this chain, TRBV6-2 or TRBV6-3 is recombined with TRBJ2-7, with TRBD2 tentatively as D gene (5 bases match). Sequenced: naive CD8+ T cells from blood, with Jurkat cell RNA spiked in. The cell subset or site label corresponds to: FACS-sorted CD8+CD4-CCR7+CD45RA+ naive T cells. The receptor was derived from a human donor in good health. Some libraries in this study had Jurkat cell RNA spiked in. The nucleotide sequence is TGTGCCAGCAGTTACTTCGGCGGGCCCGAGCAGTACTTC. This codes for CASSYFGGPEQYF.